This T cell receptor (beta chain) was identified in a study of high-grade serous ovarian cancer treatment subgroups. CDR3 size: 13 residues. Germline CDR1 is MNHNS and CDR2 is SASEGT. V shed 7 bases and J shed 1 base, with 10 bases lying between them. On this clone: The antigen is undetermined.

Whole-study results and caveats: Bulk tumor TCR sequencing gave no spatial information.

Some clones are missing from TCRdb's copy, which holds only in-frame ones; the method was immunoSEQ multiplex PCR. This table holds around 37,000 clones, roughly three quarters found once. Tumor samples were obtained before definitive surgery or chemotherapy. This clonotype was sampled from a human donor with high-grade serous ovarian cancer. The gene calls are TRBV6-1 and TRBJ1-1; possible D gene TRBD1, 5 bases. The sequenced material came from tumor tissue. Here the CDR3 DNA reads TGTGCCAGCACCCTGGGGGGGAACACTGAAGCTTTCTTT. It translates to CASTLGGNTEAFF.